Included here is one TCR beta chain sequence, with context. Its antigen is undetermined. Sequencing was performed with immunoSEQ multiplex PCR; in TCRdb, only in-frame clones are kept and a portion is missing. The sample contains about 82,000 clones, roughly 92% of which appear only once. Germline lookup yields CDR1 SGHNT and CDR2 YYREEE (reference sequence). V lost 0 bases and J 4 bases, leaving 10 bases between the germline ends. CDR3 length: 14 amino acids. This record belongs to a study of OX40 agonist ivuxolimab in advanced cancers. Whole-study findings and limits: CD4+ and CD8+ T cells in blood underwent clonal expansion by week 6 at 0.1 to 3.0 mg/kg.

The rearrangement joins TRBV5-4 to TRBJ1-2; D not resolved. This TCR was recovered from an adult with an advanced solid tumor such as melanoma, head and neck, liver or kidney cancer. The sample consisted of CD4+ or CD8+ T cells sorted from blood, taken in a trial of the OX40 agonist ivuxolimab. Here the CDR3 DNA reads TGTGCCAGCAGCTTGGAAGCATCGGCCTATGGCTACACCTTC. Its protein product is CASSLEASAYGYTF.